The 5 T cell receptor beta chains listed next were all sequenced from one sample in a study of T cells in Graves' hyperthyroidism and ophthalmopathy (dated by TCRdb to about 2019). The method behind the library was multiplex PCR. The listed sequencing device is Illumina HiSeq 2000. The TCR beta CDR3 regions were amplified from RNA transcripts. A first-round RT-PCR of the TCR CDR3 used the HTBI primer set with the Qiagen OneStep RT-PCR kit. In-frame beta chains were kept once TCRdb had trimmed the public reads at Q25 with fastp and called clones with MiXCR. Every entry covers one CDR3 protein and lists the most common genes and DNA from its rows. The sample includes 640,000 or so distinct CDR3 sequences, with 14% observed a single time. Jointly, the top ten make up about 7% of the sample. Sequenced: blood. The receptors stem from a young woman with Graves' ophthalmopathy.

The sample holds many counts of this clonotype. The CDR3 nucleotides read TGTGCCAGCAGCTTGGAAAGAGGAGACGAGCAGTACTTC. Its translation is CASSLERGDEQYF. The rearrangement links TRBV7-8 to TRBJ2-7; D gene unclear. Looked up from germline, CDR1 is SGHVS and CDR2 is FQNEAQ. Trimming removed 3 bases at V and 5 bases at J, with 11 bases between. The CDR3 sequence is 13 residues long.

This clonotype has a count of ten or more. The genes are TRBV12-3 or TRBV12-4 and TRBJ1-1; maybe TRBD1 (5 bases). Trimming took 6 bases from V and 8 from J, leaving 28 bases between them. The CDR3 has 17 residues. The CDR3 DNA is TGTGCCAGCAGAGATTATACCACGACTCGGGGCGCCGAAGAAGCTTTCTTT. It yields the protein CASRDYTTTRGAEEAFF.

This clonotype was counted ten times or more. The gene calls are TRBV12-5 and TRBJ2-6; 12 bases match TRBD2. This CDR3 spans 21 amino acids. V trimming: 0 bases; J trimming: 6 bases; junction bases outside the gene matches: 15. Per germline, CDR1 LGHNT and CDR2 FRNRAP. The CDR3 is CASGLVPIPGLAGVTANVLTF. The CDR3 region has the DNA TGTGCTAGTGGTTTGGTACCTATACCGGGACTAGCGGGCGTGACGGCCAACGTCCTGACTTTC.

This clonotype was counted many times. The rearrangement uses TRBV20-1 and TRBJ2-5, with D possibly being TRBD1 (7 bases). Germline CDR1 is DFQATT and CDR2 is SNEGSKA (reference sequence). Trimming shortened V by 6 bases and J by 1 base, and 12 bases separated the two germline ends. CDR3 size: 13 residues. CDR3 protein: CSAPQGGQETQYF. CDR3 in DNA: TGCAGTGCACCGCAGGGGGGCCAAGAGACCCAGTACTTC.

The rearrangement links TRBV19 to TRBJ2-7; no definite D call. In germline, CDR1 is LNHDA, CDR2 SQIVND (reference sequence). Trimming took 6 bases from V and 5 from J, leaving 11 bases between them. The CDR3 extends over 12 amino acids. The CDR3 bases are TGTGCCAGTAGCCCCATGGGCGACGAGCAGTACTTC. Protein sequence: CASSPMGDEQYF.